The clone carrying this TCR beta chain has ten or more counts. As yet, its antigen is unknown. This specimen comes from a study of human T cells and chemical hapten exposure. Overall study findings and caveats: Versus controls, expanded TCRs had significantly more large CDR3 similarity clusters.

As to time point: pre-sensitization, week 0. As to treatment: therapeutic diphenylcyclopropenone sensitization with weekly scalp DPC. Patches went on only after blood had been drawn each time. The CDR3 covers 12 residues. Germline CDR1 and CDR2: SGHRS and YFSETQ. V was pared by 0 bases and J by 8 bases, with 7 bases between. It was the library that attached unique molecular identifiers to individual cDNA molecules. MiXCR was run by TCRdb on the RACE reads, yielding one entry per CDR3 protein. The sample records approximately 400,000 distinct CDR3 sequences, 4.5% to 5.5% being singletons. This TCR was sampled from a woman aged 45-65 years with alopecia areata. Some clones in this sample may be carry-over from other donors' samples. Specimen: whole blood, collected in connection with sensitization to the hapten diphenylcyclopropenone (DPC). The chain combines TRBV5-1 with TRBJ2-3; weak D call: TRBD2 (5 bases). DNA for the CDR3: TGCGCCAGCAGCTTGGACGCGGGTACGCAGTATTTT. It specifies CASSLDAGTQYF. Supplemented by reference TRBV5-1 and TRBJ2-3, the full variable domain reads KAGVTQTPRYLIKTRGQQVTLSCSPISGHRSVSWYQQTPGQGLQFLFEYFSETQRNKGNFPGRFSGRQFSNSRSEMNVSTLELGDSALYLCASSLDAGTQYFGPGTRLTVL.